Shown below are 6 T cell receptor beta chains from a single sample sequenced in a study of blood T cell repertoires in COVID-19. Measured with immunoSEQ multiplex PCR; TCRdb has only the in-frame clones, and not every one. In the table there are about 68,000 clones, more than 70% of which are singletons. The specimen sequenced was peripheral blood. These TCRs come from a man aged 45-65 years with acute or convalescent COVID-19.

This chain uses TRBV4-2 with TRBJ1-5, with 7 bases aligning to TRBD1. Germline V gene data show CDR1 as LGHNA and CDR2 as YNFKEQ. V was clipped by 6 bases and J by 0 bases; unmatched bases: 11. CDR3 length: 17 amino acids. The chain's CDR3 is CASSVGQETYSNQPQHF. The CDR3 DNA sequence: TGTGCCAGCAGTGTTGGACAGGAGACATATAGCAATCAGCCCCAGCATTTT.

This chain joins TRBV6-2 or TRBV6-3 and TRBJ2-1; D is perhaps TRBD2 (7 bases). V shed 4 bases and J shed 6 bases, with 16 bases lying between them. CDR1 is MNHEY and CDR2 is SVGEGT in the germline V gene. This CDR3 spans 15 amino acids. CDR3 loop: CASSSVGGGSNEQFF. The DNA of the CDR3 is TGTGCCAGCAGTTCCGTGGGGGGGGGCAGCAATGAGCAGTTCTTC.

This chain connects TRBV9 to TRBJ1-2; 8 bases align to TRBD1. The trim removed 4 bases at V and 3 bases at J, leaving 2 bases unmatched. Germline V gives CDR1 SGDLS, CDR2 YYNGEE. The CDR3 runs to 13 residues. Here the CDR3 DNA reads TGTGCCAGCAGCTCGGACAGGGACTATGGCTACACCTTC. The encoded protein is CASSSDRDYGYTF.

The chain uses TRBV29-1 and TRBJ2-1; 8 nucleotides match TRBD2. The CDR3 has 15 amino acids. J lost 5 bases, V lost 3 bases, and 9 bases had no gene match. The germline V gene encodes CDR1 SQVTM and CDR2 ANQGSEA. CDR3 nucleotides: TGCAGCGTTGACCGAAGCGGGAGTTTAAACAATGAGCAGTTCTTC. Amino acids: CSVDRSGSLNNEQFF.

CDR3 in amino acids: CASSQERTSGEETQYF. CDR3 nucleotide sequence: TGTGCCAGCAGCCAAGAACGGACTAGCGGAGAAGAGACCCAGTACTTC. V and J are TRBV3-1 (or the pseudogene TRBV3-2) and TRBJ2-5; 10 nucleotides align to TRBD2. CDR3 length: 16 residues. The germline V gene encodes CDR1 LGHDT and CDR2 YNNKEL (reference sequence). The ends lost 0 bases at V and 3 bases at J; junction bases unmatched: 4.

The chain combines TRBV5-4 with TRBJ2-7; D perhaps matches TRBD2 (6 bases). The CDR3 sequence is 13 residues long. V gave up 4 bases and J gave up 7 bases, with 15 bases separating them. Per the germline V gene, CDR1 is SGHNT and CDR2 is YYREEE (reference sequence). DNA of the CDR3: TGTGCCAGCAGCCTAGCGACTGACGGGGAGCAGTACTTC. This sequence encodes CASSLATDGEQYF.